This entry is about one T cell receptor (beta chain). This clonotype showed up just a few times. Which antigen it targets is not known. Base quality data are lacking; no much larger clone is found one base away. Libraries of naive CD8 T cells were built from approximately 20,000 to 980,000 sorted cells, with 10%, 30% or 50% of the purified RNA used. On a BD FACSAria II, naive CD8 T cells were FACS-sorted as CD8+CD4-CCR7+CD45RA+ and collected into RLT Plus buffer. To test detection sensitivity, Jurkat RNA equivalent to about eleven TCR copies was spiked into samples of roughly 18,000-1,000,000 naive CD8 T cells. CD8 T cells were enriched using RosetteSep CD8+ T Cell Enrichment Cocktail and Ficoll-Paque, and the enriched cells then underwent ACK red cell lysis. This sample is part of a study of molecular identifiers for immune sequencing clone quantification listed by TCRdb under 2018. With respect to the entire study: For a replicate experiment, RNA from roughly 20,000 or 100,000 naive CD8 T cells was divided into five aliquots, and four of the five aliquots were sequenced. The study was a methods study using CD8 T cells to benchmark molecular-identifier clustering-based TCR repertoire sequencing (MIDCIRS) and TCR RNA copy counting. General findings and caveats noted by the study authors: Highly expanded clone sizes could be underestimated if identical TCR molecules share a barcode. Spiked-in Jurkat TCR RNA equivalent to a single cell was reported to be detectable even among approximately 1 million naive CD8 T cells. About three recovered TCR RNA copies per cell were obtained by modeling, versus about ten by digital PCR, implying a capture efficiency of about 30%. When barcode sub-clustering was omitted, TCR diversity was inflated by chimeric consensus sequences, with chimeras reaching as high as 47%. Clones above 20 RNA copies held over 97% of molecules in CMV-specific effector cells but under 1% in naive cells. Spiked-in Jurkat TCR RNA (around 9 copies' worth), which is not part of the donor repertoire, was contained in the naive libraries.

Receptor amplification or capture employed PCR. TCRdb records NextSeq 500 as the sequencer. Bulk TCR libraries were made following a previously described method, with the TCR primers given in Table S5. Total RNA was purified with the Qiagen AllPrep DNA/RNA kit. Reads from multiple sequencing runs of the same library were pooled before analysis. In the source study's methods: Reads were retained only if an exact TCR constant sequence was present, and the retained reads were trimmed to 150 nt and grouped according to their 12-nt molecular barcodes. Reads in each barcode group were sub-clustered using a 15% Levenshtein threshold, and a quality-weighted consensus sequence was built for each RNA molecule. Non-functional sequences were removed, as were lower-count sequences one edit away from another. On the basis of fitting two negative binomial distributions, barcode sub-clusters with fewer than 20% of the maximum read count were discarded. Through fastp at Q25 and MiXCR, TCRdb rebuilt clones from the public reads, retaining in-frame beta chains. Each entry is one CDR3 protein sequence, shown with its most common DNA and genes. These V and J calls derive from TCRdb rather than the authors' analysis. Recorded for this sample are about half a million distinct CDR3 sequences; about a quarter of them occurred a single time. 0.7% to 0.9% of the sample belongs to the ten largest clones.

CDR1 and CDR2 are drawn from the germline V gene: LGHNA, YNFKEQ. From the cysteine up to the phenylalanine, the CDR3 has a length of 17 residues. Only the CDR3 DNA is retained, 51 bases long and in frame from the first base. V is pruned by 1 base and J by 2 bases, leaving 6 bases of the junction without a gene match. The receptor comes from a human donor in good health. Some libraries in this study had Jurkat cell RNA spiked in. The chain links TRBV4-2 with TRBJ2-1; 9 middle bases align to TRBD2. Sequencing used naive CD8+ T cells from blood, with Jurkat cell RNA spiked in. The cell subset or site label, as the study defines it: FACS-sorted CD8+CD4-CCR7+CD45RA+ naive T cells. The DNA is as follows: TGTGCCAGCAGCCAAGCAAGAGCGGGAGGACCCTACAATGAGCAGTTCTTC. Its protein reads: CASSQARAGGPYNEQFF.